The clone carrying this TCR beta chain showed up many times. Its cognate antigen is unknown. Construction of the TCRbeta library involved unique molecular identifiers. TCRdb fed the PCR reads into MiXCR, producing one record per CDR3 protein. The profile shows 150,000 to 250,000 distinct CDR3 sequences, 6.3% of them singletons. The data stem from a study of T-cell reconstitution after alpha-beta-depleted transplantation in children. General study results and limits: T cells produced anew were the main source of T-cell counts and diversity one year after transplant.

The source material was PBMCs, sampled before TCRalphabeta/CD19-depleted stem cell transplant. The sequence derives from a girl under three years old with combined immunodeficiency, due to receive a stem cell transplant.

The CDR3 reads CSVVVAVQETQYF. The CDR3 DNA sequence: TGCAGCGTTGTGGTAGCGGTTCAAGAGACCCAGTACTTC. This chain connects TRBV29-1 to TRBJ2-5; D is perhaps TRBD2 (6 bases). V dropped 4 bases and J dropped 2 bases, with 11 bases sitting between them. The CDR3 sequence is 13 residues long. Germline V gene lookup returns CDR1 SQVTM and CDR2 ANQGSEA.